This entry concerns a single T cell receptor (beta chain). No antigen is known for it. The CDR3 is made up of 14 amino acids. Trimming stripped 7 bases from V and 6 bases from J, with 17 bases between. Per the germline V gene, CDR1 is ENHRY and CDR2 is SYGVKD. Time point defined: week 23, last vaccination. A 20-mer mutant IDH1 peptide at 300 ug was injected subcutaneously with topical imiquimod. The data derive from a study of a mutant IDH1 vaccine in newly diagnosed glioma. Sequencing used immunoSEQ multiplex PCR; TCRdb keeps in-frame clones, though not all of them. The data hold about 28,000 clones, with approximately 78% observed a single time.

This chain uses TRBV10-3 with TRBJ2-3; D might be TRBD2 (6 bases). The sequence came from a woman aged 30 to 39 with glioma. Source: PBMCs, taken from a glioma patient whose treatment included an IDH1 peptide vaccine. CDR3 protein: CAIKGSGGMDTQYF. The CDR3 region has the DNA TGTGCCATCAAGGGTTCCGGGGGTATGGATACGCAGTATTTT.